The following is a TCR beta chain sequence with its context. A few counts support this clone. There is no known antigen for this receptor. One base away there is no much larger clone; base qualities are not given. This record comes from a study of T cell responses to AZD1222 COVID-19 vaccine (dated by TCRdb to about 2021). Turning to the overall study: AZD1222 recipients with second doses at about 4 weeks or about 12 weeks were pooled, because spike-specific TCR depth and breadth did not differ between schedules. A total of 230 to 250 trial participants underwent TCR sequencing, of whom about 210 received two doses of AZD1222 and about 26 received two doses of the MenACWY control vaccine. Trial participants were enrolled by age into 18-55, 56-69 and 70-plus year subgroups, with approximately 150, 28 and 58 TCR-sequenced participants respectively.

Summary of the overall study and its limitations: Conclusions about previously exposed vaccinees were limited because only five to seven AZD1222 recipients were SARS-CoV-2 seropositive at baseline. Most participants were white British and females outnumbered males, and the authors suggested that clonal diversity may have been underestimated. The vaccine-associated CD4 TCRs covered the entire spike protein, and the dominant responses fell in regions 160-218 and 743-854. Reportedly, close to half of the unique spike-specific TCRs recognized epitopes lying outside the regions that are mutated in the B.1.351 and B.1.1.7 variants. The 56-69-year group was small, and its depth increase did not reach significance, likely because of low power. A significant rise in spike-specific TCR breadth and depth was observed after two AZD1222 doses relative to day 0 and relative to MenACWY recipients. No day 14 peak-response samples were available, so repertoires were characterized only after the peak T cell response.

The germline V gene encodes CDR1 MDHEN and CDR2 SYDVKM. V is cut by 4 bases and J by 2 bases, and the space between the germline ends is 12 bases. The CDR3 has 15 amino acids, counting the end cysteine and phenylalanine. Left in the record is the CDR3 DNA by itself, 45 bases read in frame from the first base. In the paper's terms, the time point label means: baseline before first vaccination. The vaccinee samples were drawn from two UK trials, COV001 and COV002, one of which was a single-blind randomized controlled phase 2/3 trial testing AZD1222 (ChAdOx1 nCoV-19) in healthy adults. For TCRbeta chain sequencing, PBMC samples were collected from trial participants at day 0 and at day 28 after the second dose. The CDR3 regions of human TCRbeta chains were analyzed by immunosequencing. The authors' analysis ran thus. TCRs in the repertoires were matched against a reference library of SARS-CoV-2-specific TCRs that had been generated with the MIRA antigen-specificity platform. Breadth was defined as the fraction of unique TCRs that were SARS-CoV-2-associated, and depth was defined as the fraction of total T cells that were SARS-CoV-2-associated. Using the MIRA data, each spike-specific TCR was mapped to the spike region that the TCR reacts to and placed in a CD4 or CD8 class. Log10-transformed breadth and depth values were compared by one-way ANOVA with Sidak's multiple comparisons tests. Drawn from immuneACCESS, this table holds only the in-frame rearrangements with V and J called that TCRdb kept. Clones are partly lost; checked studies trace under half to an unresolved V gene and leave the rest unexplained. The V and J calls and clone size are taken from that table; D and trimming were inferred from the DNA. Here the sample has over 100,000 clones; less than 90% occur a single time. Jointly, the top ten make up 2.4% of the sample.

The receptor chain draws on TRBV28 and TRBJ1-5; the D segment cannot be called with confidence. The specimen was peripheral blood, collected on day 0 of AZD1222 vaccination. The clonotype comes from an adult in good health. Read as DNA, the sequence is TGTGCCAGCAGTTCTTTTAGAGGAGGCAATCAGCCCCAGCATTTT. It translates as CASSSFRGGNQPQHF. Extended through the reference TRBV28 and TRBJ1-5 proteins, this CDR3 yields the full variable domain: DVKVTQSSRYLVKRTGEKVFLECVQDMDHENMFWYRQDPGLGLRLIYFSYDVKMKEKGDIPEGYSVSREKKERFSLILESASTNQTSMYLCASSSFRGGNQPQHFGDGTRLSIL.